The present T cell receptor beta chain was sequenced within a study of regulatory T cells in long-lasting Graves disease. The CDR3 loop spans 18 amino acids. Between the trimmed V and J ends, which lost 1 base and 2 bases, there was a span of 21 bases. Germline lookup yields CDR1 MNHEY and CDR2 SMNVEV (reference sequence). Time point indicated: newly diagnosed GD, antithyroid drugs for less than 3 months. PBMC RNA was the source of the TCR library. Library construction for TCR beta used iRepertoire HTBI primers and Arm-PCR of CDR3 regions. MiXCR was run by TCRdb on the multiplex PCR reads, yielding one entry per CDR3 protein. The table lists 550,000 to 600,000 distinct CDR3 sequences, around 16% of them singletons, with 12% in the top ten. This clonotype came up many times. The sample also formed part of further work on T cells in Graves' hyperthyroidism and ophthalmopathy. That work contributes: TCR CDR3 underwent first-round RT-PCR with the HTBI primer set.

The chain recombines TRBV27 with TRBJ2-7; possibly TRBD2 for D (5 bases). Sequenced material: peripheral blood mononuclear cells (PBMCs), taken at new diagnosis, from a patient treated with antithyroid drugs. The clonotype originates from a young man with Graves disease. The CDR3 is CASSLWYPVGRTAYEQYF. DNA of the CDR3: TGTGCCAGCAGTTTATGGTACCCAGTGGGCAGGACTGCCTACGAGCAGTACTTC.